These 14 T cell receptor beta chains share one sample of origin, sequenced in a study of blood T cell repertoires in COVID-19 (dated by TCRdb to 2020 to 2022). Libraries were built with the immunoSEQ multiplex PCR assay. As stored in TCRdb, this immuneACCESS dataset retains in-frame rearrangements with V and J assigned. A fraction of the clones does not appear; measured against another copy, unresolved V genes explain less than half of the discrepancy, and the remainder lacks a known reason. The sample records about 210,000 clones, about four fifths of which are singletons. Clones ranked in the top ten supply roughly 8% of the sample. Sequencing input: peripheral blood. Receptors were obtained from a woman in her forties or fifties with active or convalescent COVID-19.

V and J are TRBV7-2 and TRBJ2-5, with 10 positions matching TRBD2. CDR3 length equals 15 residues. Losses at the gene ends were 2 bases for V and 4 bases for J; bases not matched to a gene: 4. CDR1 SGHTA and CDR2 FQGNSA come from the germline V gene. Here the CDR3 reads CASSLPAGGGETQYF. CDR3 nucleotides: TGTGCCAGCAGCTTACCAGCGGGAGGGGGAGAGACCCAGTACTTC.

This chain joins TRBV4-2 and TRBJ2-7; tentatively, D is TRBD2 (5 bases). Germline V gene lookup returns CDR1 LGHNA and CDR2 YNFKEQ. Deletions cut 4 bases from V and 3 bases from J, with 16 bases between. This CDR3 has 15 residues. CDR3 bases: TGTGCCAGCAGCCTAGGTGAGGACTTCGGCTACGAGCAGTACTTC. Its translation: CASSLGEDFGYEQYF.

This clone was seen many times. CDR3 sequence (DNA): TGTGCCAGCAGCCGGGACAGGGCTACCTCTGGAAACACCATATATTTT. As protein: CASSRDRATSGNTIYF. V is TRBV5-4 and J is TRBJ1-3; the match to TRBD1 covers 9 bases. This CDR3 has 16 amino acids. V was pared by 4 bases and J by 0 bases, with 5 bases of the junction left unmatched. The V gene's germline CDR1 is SGHNT and CDR2 YYREEE (reference sequence). The full variable domain, with the rest looked up from reference TRBV5-4 and TRBJ1-3, is ETGVTQSPTHLIKTRGQQVTLRCSSQSGHNTVSWYQQALGQGPQFIFQYYREEENGRGNFPPRFSGLQFPNYSSELNVNALELDDSALYLCASSRDRATSGNTIYFGEGSWLTVV.

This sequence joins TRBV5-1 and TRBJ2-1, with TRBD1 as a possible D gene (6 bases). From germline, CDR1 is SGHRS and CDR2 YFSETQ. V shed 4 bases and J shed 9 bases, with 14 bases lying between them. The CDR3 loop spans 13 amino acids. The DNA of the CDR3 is TGCGCCAGCAGCCTGGGGGCAGGTCTTGAGCAGTTCTTC. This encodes CASSLGAGLEQFF.

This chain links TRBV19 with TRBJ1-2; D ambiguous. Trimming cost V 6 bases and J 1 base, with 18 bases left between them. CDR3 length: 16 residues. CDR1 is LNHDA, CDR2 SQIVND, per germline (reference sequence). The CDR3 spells CASRGGSNWINYGYTF. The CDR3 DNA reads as TGTGCCAGTAGAGGTGGGAGTAACTGGATTAACTATGGCTACACCTTC.

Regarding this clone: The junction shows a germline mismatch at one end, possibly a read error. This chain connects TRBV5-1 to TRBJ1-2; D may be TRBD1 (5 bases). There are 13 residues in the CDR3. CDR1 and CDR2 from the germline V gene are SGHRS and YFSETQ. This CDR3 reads CATSWGANYGYTF. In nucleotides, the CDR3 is TGCGCCACCAGCTGGGGGGCTAACTATGGCTACACCTTC.

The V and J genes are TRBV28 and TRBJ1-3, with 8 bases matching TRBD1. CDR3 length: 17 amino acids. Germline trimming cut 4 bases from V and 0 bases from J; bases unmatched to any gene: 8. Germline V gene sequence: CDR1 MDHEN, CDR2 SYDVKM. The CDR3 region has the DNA TGTGCCAGCAGTTCGGCCGGGACAGGTTACTCTGGAAACACCATATATTTT. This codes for CASSSAGTGYSGNTIYF. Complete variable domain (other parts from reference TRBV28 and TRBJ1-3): DVKVTQSSRYLVKRTGEKVFLECVQDMDHENMFWYRQDPGLGLRLIYFSYDVKMKEKGDIPEGYSVSREKKERFSLILESASTNQTSMYLCASSSAGTGYSGNTIYFGEGSWLTVV.

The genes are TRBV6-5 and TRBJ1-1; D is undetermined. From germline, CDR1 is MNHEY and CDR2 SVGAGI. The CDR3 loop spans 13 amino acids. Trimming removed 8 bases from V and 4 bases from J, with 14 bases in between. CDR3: CASYLGVSTEAFF. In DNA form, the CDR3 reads TGTGCCAGCTATCTAGGAGTGTCCACTGAAGCTTTCTTT.

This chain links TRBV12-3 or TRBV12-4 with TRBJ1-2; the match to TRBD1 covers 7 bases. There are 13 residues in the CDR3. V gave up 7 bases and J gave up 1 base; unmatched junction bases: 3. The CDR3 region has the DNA TGTGCCAGCAAAACAGGGGATAACTATGGCTACACCTTC. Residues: CASKTGDNYGYTF.

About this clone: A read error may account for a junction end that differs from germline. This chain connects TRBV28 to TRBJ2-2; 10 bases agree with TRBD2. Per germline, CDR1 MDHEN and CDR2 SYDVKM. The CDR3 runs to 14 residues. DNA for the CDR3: TGTACCAGCAGTCCCAGCGGGAGGGTCGGGGAGCTGTTTTTT. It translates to CTSSPSGRVGELFF.

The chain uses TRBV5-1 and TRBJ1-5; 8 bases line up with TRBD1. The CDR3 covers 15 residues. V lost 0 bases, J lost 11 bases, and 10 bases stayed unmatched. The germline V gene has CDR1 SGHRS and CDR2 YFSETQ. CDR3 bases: TGCGCCAGCAGCTTGGCCCCGGGACAGGTTTCGTCCCAGCATTTT. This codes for CASSLAPGQVSSQHF.

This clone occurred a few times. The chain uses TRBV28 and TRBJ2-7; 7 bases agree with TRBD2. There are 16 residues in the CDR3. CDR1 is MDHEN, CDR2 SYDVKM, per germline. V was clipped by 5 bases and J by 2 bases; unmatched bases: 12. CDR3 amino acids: CASSTGTTQQTYEQYV. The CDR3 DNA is TGTGCCAGCAGTACCGGGACTACCCAGCAGACCTACGAGCAGTACGTC.

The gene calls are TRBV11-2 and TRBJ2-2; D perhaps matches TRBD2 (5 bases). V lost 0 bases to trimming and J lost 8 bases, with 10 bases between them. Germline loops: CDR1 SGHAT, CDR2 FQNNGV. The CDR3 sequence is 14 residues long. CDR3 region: CASSLDGGWGELFF. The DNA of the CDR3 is TGTGCCAGCAGCTTAGATGGAGGTTGGGGGGAGCTGTTTTTT.

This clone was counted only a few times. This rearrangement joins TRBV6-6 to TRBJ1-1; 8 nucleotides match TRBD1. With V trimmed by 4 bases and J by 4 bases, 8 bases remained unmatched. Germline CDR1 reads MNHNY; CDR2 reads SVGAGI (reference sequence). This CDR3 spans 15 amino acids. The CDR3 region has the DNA TGTGCCAGCAGTTCCGGGACAGGAGTTGGCACTGAAGCTTTCTTT. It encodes CASSSGTGVGTEAFF.